This TCR beta chain emerged from a study of cytomegalovirus exposure and HLA in healthy donors. The V gene's germline CDR1 is LNHNV and CDR2 YYDKDF (reference sequence). CDR3 length equals 15 residues. J lost 5 bases, V lost 1 base, and 5 bases had no gene match. Primers included in the PCR were 60 Vbeta and 13 Jbeta primers. The protocol was immunoSEQ multiplex PCR, while the TCRdb copy is restricted to in-frame clones and leaves out a portion. The sample lists about 82,000 clones; around 70% were seen once. The chain joins TRBV15 to TRBJ2-7; 10 bases are shared with TRBD1. The specimen was PBMCs. This TCR was recovered from a woman in her 50s in good health and CMV-seropositive. In nucleotides, the CDR3 is TGTGCCACCAGCAGAGGGGGGACAGGGGCCCACGAGCAGTACTTC. Translated, it gives CATSRGGTGAHEQYF.